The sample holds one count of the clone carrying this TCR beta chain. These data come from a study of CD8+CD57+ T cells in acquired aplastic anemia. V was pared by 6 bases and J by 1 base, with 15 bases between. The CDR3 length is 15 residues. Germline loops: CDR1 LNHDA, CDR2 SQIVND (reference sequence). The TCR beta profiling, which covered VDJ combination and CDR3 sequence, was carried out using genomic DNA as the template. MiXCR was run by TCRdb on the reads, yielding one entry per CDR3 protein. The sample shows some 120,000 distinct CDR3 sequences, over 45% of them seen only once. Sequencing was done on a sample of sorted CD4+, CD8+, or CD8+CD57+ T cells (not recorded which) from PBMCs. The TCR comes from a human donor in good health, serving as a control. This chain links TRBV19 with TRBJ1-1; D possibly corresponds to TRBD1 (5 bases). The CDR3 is CASRWGSGRNTEAFF. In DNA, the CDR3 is TGTGCCAGTAGATGGGGCTCGGGGAGGAACACTGAAGCTTTCTTT.